This TCR beta chain was observed in a study of T cell repertoires in cytomegalovirus infection. Across the study: The authors relied on CMV epitopes, both recently identified HLA-C-restricted and well-studied HLA-B-restricted.

Each CDR3 protein gets one entry after TCRdb re-called the reads with MiXCR. Seen here are approximately 110,000 distinct CDR3 sequences, approximately 28% observed once, and the top ten hold about 81%. In germline, CDR1 is MGHRA, CDR2 YSYEKL. Trimming took 1 base from V and 9 from J, leaving 4 bases between them. The CDR3 contains 12 residues. This clonotype has a handful of counts. Antigen: not known. Sequenced material: CD8+ T cells from cultured PBMCs, taken from culture after CMV antigen stimulation. The clonotype was recovered from a human donor in good health (CMV status not recorded). Some clones in this sample may be carry-over from other donors' samples. The V gene is TRBV4-1, the J gene TRBJ1-6; D gene unclear. The CDR3 sequence: CASSQVTSPLHF. In DNA form, the CDR3 reads TGCGCCAGCAGCCAAGTGACTTCACCCCTCCACTTT.